Below, 3 T cell receptor beta chains from the same sample are listed, as sequenced in a study of blood T cell repertoires in COVID-19. TCRdb's table, derived via immunoSEQ multiplex PCR, lists solely in-frame clones and lacks some. This table holds some 65,000 clones, approximately 83% found once. Specimen: peripheral blood. These receptors were taken from a man in his forties with COVID-19, enrolled during active disease.

The chain uses TRBV11-2 and TRBJ1-4; 7 nucleotides align to TRBD1. The CDR3 has 15 amino acids. Germline loops: CDR1 SGHAT, CDR2 FQNNGV. The V segment lost 5 bases and the J segment 8 bases; nucleotides outside the gene matches: 11. CDR3 in DNA: TGTGCCAGCAGCAACCTCGGGACAGACCCCGAAAAACTGTTTTTT. Amino acid sequence: CASSNLGTDPEKLFF.

The V and J genes are TRBV11-3 and TRBJ2-5; 7 bases line up with TRBD2. Unmatched junction bases numbered 1, after V lost 3 bases and J lost 0 bases. The CDR3 extends over 14 amino acids. Germline assignment: CDR1 SGHNT and CDR2 YENEEA. The CDR3 is CASSLGTNQETQYF. CDR3 nucleotides: TGTGCCAGCAGCTTGGGGACTAACCAAGAGACCCAGTACTTC.

The rearrangement links TRBV15 to TRBJ2-7; 9 bases are a match to TRBD2. Germline values: CDR1 LNHNV, CDR2 YYDKDF (reference sequence). V lost 0 bases and J lost 0; bases outside the gene matches: 6. The length of the CDR3 is 17 residues. CDR3 sequence reads: CATSRERLLAGSYEQYF. As DNA, the CDR3 is TGTGCCACCAGCAGAGAAAGGCTACTAGCGGGCTCCTACGAGCAGTACTTC.